Presented here are 15 T cell receptor beta chains from one specimen sequenced in a study of OX40 agonist ivuxolimab in advanced cancers. Assay: immunoSEQ multiplex PCR; the TCRdb copy retains only in-frame clones and omits some. Of 45,000 to 50,000 clones listed, 92% were seen once; the top ten hold 6.7%. The sample was CD4+ or CD8+ T cells sorted from blood, taken in a trial of the OX40 agonist ivuxolimab. These receptors were taken from an adult with an advanced solid tumor such as melanoma, head and neck, liver or kidney cancer.

V usage is TRBV2 and J usage is TRBJ2-1; a possible D gene is TRBD2 (7 bases). The V end lost 2 bases, the J end lost 5 bases, and 16 bases lay between the germline ends. Germline CDR1 and CDR2: SNHLY and FYNNEI. There are 16 residues in the CDR3. The CDR3 nucleotides read TGTGCCAGCAGTGAATCGGCGGCGGGGGCCGACAATGAGCAGTTCTTC. Amino acids: CASSESAAGADNEQFF.

The genes are TRBV30 and TRBJ2-2; D remains unclear. In germline, CDR1 is GTSNPN, CDR2 SVGIG (reference sequence). V was trimmed by 1 base and J by 4 bases, leaving 4 bases between them. The CDR3 extends over 12 amino acids. CDR3 bases: TGTGCCTGGAGTGGACTCACCGGGGAGCTGTTTTTT. As protein: CAWSGLTGELFF.

Only one count was recorded for this clone. The chain combines TRBV5-6 with TRBJ1-2; the D is unclear. This CDR3 has 13 residues. The V and J ends lost 4 bases and 4 bases respectively, with 11 bases between them. Germline loops: CDR1 SGHDT, CDR2 YYEEEE. This CDR3 is CASSGQAVYGYTF. The CDR3 DNA sequence: TGTGCCAGCAGCGGTCAGGCAGTCTATGGCTACACCTTC.

In its sample, this clone was seen a few times. The chain combines TRBV6-1 with TRBJ1-2; 9 bases align to TRBD1. The V gene end was trimmed by 4 bases and the J gene end by 4 bases; junction bases not matched to a gene: 1. Germline loops: CDR1 MNHNS, CDR2 SASEGT. The CDR3 length is 13 residues. As DNA, the CDR3 is TGTGCCAGCAGTGGGACAGGGGCCTATGGCTACACCTTC. It encodes CASSGTGAYGYTF.

The rearrangement uses TRBV27 and TRBJ2-3; a possible D gene is TRBD1 (6 bases). The germline CDR1 and CDR2 sequences are MNHEY and SMNVEV (reference sequence). The V gene lost 7 bases and the J gene lost 0 bases, with 14 bases spanning the gap. There are 15 residues in the CDR3. CDR3 amino acids: CASTSGAVSTDTQYF. The DNA for the CDR3 is TGTGCCAGCACCTCAGGGGCGGTTAGCACAGATACGCAGTATTTT.

The chain employs TRBV11-3 and TRBJ2-7, with 9 bases lining up with TRBD1. There are 15 residues in the CDR3. The ends lost 4 bases at V and 6 bases at J; junction bases unmatched: 10. The germline V gene encodes CDR1 SGHNT and CDR2 YENEEA. The CDR3 region is CASSSGTGTGIEQYF. The DNA for the CDR3 is TGTGCCAGCAGCTCCGGAACCGGGACAGGGATCGAGCAGTACTTC.

V usage is TRBV4-1 and J usage is TRBJ1-5; TRBD1 matches at 7 bases. The CDR3 consists of 15 residues. The V segment lost 0 bases and the J segment 4 bases; nucleotides outside the gene matches: 3. Germline V gives CDR1 MGHRA, CDR2 YSYEKL. The chain's CDR3 is CASSQEAQGNQPQHF. CDR3 DNA: TGCGCCAGCAGCCAAGAAGCACAGGGGAATCAGCCCCAGCATTTT.

The CDR3 spells CASSSSSGGEGNQPQHF. CDR3 in DNA: TGTGCCAGCAGCTCCTCGTCCGGGGGCGAGGGGAATCAGCCCCAGCATTTT. V and J are TRBV5-8 and TRBJ1-5; D is perhaps TRBD1 (6 bases). CDR1 is SGHTS, CDR2 YDEGEE, per germline. This CDR3 region has 17 residues. With 3 bases removed from V and 4 bases from J, the gap between germline ends came to 20 bases.

This clone was picked up a small number of times. J is TRBJ2-3 and V is TRBV7-3; either TRBD1 or TRBD2 may fit D (5 bases each). Germline loops: CDR1 SGHTA, CDR2 FQGTGA. V was trimmed by 6 bases and J by 2 bases, leaving 6 bases between them. The CDR3 runs 12 residues. This CDR3 is CASRGDTDTQYF. CDR3 DNA: TGTGCCAGCAGGGGGGACACAGATACGCAGTATTTT.

The V call is TRBV11-2, the J call TRBJ2-7, with D perhaps TRBD1 (5 bases). The CDR3 sequence is 13 residues long. V lost 5 bases to trimming and J lost 7 bases, with 15 bases between them. Looked up from germline, CDR1 is SGHAT and CDR2 is FQNNGV. In DNA form, the CDR3 reads TGTGCCAGCAGCCCACAAGGGGCGCGGGAGCAGTACTTC. Encoded protein: CASSPQGAREQYF.

V usage is TRBV6-1 and J usage is TRBJ1-1, with D possibly matching TRBD1 (5 bases). This CDR3 contains 13 residues. CDR1 and CDR2 from the germline V gene are MNHNS and SASEGT. V was clipped by 7 bases and J by 1 base, with 10 bases between them. Here the CDR3 DNA reads TGTGCCAGCAAACAAACAGGGAACACTGAAGCTTTCTTT. Encoded protein: CASKQTGNTEAFF.

The chain joins TRBV7-2 to TRBJ1-1; a weak D match, TRBD1 (5 bases). V was pared by 7 bases and J by 1 base, with 13 bases between. The CDR3 consists of 14 residues. Germline lookup yields CDR1 SGHTA and CDR2 FQGNSA. The CDR3 DNA reads as TGTGCCAGCACCTTCAACCAGGGGAACACTGAAGCTTTCTTT. Translated: CASTFNQGNTEAFF.

The chain has TRBV10-3 and TRBJ1-5; D ambiguous. Trimming removed 2 bases from V and 4 bases from J, with 3 bases in between. The germline CDR1 and CDR2 sequences are ENHRY and SYGVKD. The CDR3 consists of 12 residues. DNA for the CDR3: TGTGCCATCAGTGAGGGAAATCAGCCCCAGCATTTT. It codes for CAISEGNQPQHF.

This chain connects TRBV6-1 to TRBJ2-5; D ambiguous. Germline CDR1 and CDR2: MNHNS and SASEGT. The CDR3 extends over 13 amino acids. V shed 7 bases and J shed 1 base, with 10 bases lying between them. CDR3 region: CASIGRIQETQYF. CDR3 DNA: TGTGCCAGCATTGGCAGAATCCAAGAGACCCAGTACTTC.

The chain has TRBV18 and TRBJ2-3, with D perhaps matching TRBD2 (5 bases). Germline V gene sequence: CDR1 KGHSH, CDR2 LQKENI. The V gene lost 8 bases and the J gene lost 2 bases, with 14 bases spanning the gap. This CDR3 is built from 14 residues. The CDR3 sequence: CASTRGADTDTQYF. CDR3 bases: TGTGCCAGCACACGGGGAGCTGACACAGATACGCAGTATTTT.